These 20 T cell receptor beta chains were sequenced from one sample in a study of cytomegalovirus exposure and HLA in healthy donors. Vbeta (60) and Jbeta (13) primers were used in the PCR. The assay was immunoSEQ multiplex PCR, and TCRdb's table has in-frame clones only and misses some. Seen here are 100,000 to 150,000 clones, about 81% observed once, and the top ten hold 8.1%. The sample taken for sequencing was PBMCs. The receptor set was obtained from a woman aged 45-65 years in good health and CMV-seropositive.

Only one count was recorded for this clone. The rearrangement links TRBV14 to TRBJ1-2; D possibly corresponds to TRBD1 (6 bases). CDR1 is SGHDN and CDR2 is FVKESK in the germline V gene. The V gene lost 7 bases and the J gene lost 7 bases, with 22 bases spanning the gap. CDR3 length equals 15 residues. The chain's CDR3 is CASNPLGTTGSGYTF. CDR3 nucleotide sequence: TGTGCCAGCAACCCCCTGGGTACCACAGGGTCTGGCTACACCTTC.

The rearrangement uses TRBV9 and TRBJ1-2; D is unresolved. The CDR3 spans 14 residues. V lost 0 bases and J lost 5, with 11 bases in between. Germline CDR1 and CDR2: SGDLS and YYNGEE. The CDR3 spells CASSVGGSIYGYTF. As DNA, the CDR3 is TGTGCCAGCAGCGTAGGAGGTAGTATTTATGGCTACACCTTC.

There are a few counts of this clone. The chain recombines TRBV6-5 with TRBJ1-2, with no clear D. The CDR3 extends over 11 amino acids. Germline V gene data show CDR1 as MNHEY and CDR2 as SVGAGI. V shed 7 bases and J shed 7 bases, with 10 bases lying between them. The CDR3 spells CASMGGFGYTF. The DNA for the CDR3 is TGTGCCAGCATGGGAGGGTTTGGCTACACCTTC.

This chain links TRBV18 with TRBJ2-5; D is perhaps TRBD1 (5 bases). The end of the DNA is better explained by TRBJ2-7, so the J call may be wrong. Looked up from germline, CDR1 is KGHSH and CDR2 is LQKENI. The CDR3 length is 14 residues. The CDR3 region is CASSPPNRPYEQYF. The CDR3, as DNA: TGTGCCAGCTCACCACCGAACAGGCCCTACGAGCAGTACTTC.

The chain uses TRBV13 and TRBJ2-3; a weak D match, TRBD2 (5 bases). Trimming left V 5 bases short and J 1 base short, with 16 bases between. The CDR3 spans 16 residues. CDR1 PRHDT and CDR2 FYEKMQ come from the germline V gene (reference sequence). The CDR3 is CASSPTRSDGTDTQYF. The CDR3 DNA reads TGTGCCAGCAGCCCCACTAGGTCAGACGGCACAGATACGCAGTATTTT. Full variable domain (rest looked up from reference TRBV13 and TRBJ2-3): AAGVIQSPRHLIKEKRETATLKCYPIPRHDTVYWYQQGPGQDPQFLISFYEKMQSDKGSIPDRFSAQQFSDYHSELNMSSLELGDSALYFCASSPTRSDGTDTQYFGPGTRLTVL.

The rearrangement joins TRBV7-6 to TRBJ2-2; 10 bases match TRBD2. With 2 bases clipped from V and 1 base from J, the junction kept 7 bases outside the gene matches. Germline CDR1 is SGHVS and CDR2 is FNYEAQ. This CDR3 contains 18 residues. CDR3 loop: CASSLRAGGPGNTGELFF. CDR3 DNA sequence: TGTGCCAGCAGCTTACGAGCGGGAGGGCCAGGGAACACCGGGGAGCTGTTTTTT.

This clone was recorded a few times. J is TRBJ1-2 and V is TRBV28, with 7 bases identical to TRBD1. Unmatched junction bases numbered 7, after V lost 5 bases and J lost 4 bases. Looked up from germline, CDR1 is MDHEN and CDR2 is SYDVKM. This CDR3 comprises 14 residues. In DNA, the CDR3 is TGTGCCAGCAGTACAGGACAGGTACCCTATGGCTACACCTTC. Translating it yields CASSTGQVPYGYTF.

The chain links TRBV27 to TRBJ1-2; D remains unclear. The CDR3 length is 13 residues. Germline V gives CDR1 MNHEY, CDR2 SMNVEV (reference sequence). Trimming removed 4 bases at V and 4 bases at J, with 10 bases between. DNA of the CDR3: TGTGCCAGCAGTTACAGTCCTTTCTATGGCTACACCTTC. Amino acid sequence: CASSYSPFYGYTF.

The gene calls are TRBV29-1 and TRBJ2-5; 13 bases line up with TRBD2. Germline V CDR1 and CDR2: SQVTM, ANQGSEA. The CDR3 is 17 residues long. Trimming cost V 6 bases and J 4 bases; bases outside gene matches: 14. For the CDR3, the DNA is TGCAGCGTGGACGGACTAGCGGGAGTGGGGGATGGAGAGACCCAGTACTTC. Translated, it gives CSVDGLAGVGDGETQYF.

The gene calls are TRBV19 and TRBJ2-5; 10 positions match TRBD1. This CDR3 comprises 14 residues. The J segment lost 4 bases and the V segment lost 5 bases, leaving 4 bases of the junction unmatched. Germline V gene lookup returns CDR1 LNHDA and CDR2 SQIVND (reference sequence). As DNA, the CDR3 is TGTGCCAGTAGTGACAGGGGGCTGACAGAGACCCAGTACTTC. Its protein is CASSDRGLTETQYF.

The chain employs TRBV7-2 and TRBJ1-5; TRBD1 aligns across 11 bases. This CDR3 has 17 residues. CDR1 is SGHTA and CDR2 is FQGNSA in the germline V gene. V was clipped by 1 base and J by 6 bases; unmatched bases: 8. CDR3 amino acids: CASSLVGTGGLGQPQHF. CDR3 in DNA: TGTGCCAGCAGCTTAGTCGGGACAGGGGGTTTGGGTCAGCCCCAGCATTTT.

The rearrangement links TRBV27 to TRBJ2-1, with D tentatively TRBD2 (6 bases). Trimming pared 11 bases from V and 6 bases from J, leaving 20 bases between. CDR3 size: 14 residues. Germline CDR1 reads MNHEY; CDR2 reads SMNVEV (reference sequence). The CDR3 loop reads CAAAPSGLLNEQFF. CDR3 DNA sequence: TGTGCCGCGGCCCCCAGCGGGTTACTCAATGAGCAGTTCTTC.

V is TRBV28 and J is TRBJ2-5; D may be TRBD1 (6 bases). The DNA matches TRBJ2-7 better at its end, which makes the J call doubtful. The CDR3 consists of 16 residues. The V gene's germline CDR1 is MDHEN and CDR2 SYDVKM. The CDR3 is CASSYSGTTFSYEQYF. The DNA of the CDR3 is TGTGCCAGCAGCTACTCCGGGACAACCTTCTCCTACGAGCAGTACTTC.

The chain is built from TRBV5-1 and TRBJ2-2; TRBD2 aligns across 10 bases. The germline V gene encodes CDR1 SGHRS and CDR2 YFSETQ. J gave up 7 bases and V 0 bases, and 9 bases lay outside the gene matches. The CDR3 is 17 residues long. CDR3 DNA: TGCGCCAGCAGCTTGGCCCCCAGCGGGGGGGCCGTCGGGGAGCTGTTTTTT. Protein sequence: CASSLAPSGGAVGELFF.

This chain uses TRBV2 with TRBJ2-5, with TRBD2 matching 9 bases. Germline V gene lookup returns CDR1 SNHLY and CDR2 FYNNEI. This CDR3 spans 14 amino acids. The J segment lost 1 base and the V segment lost 6 bases, leaving 3 bases of the junction unmatched. The CDR3 spells CASRRGGIQETQYF. Here the CDR3 DNA reads TGTGCCAGCAGGCGGGGGGGCATCCAAGAGACCCAGTACTTC.

This clone was counted a single time. In DNA, the CDR3 is TGTGCCAGCAGCTCTCACAGGGGGGGATGGAACACTGAAGCTTTCTTT. It codes for CASSSHRGGWNTEAFF. The chain carries TRBV7-2 and TRBJ1-1, with 8 bases that match TRBD1. Germline loops: CDR1 SGHTA, CDR2 FQGNSA. The length of the CDR3 is 16 residues. V was clipped by 4 bases and J by 1 base; unmatched bases: 8.

The gene calls are TRBV5-6 and TRBJ2-1, with 10 bases that match TRBD2. This CDR3 region has 15 residues. The germline gives CDR1 SGHDT, CDR2 YYEEEE. After removal of 4 bases from V and 7 bases from J, the junction contained 8 bases not matched to a gene. The CDR3 is CASSRSGGHVNEQFF. The CDR3 DNA follows: TGTGCCAGCAGCCGTAGCGGGGGGCACGTGAATGAGCAGTTCTTC.

This sequence joins TRBV7-8 and TRBJ2-1, with 11 bases aligning to TRBD2. Germline V gene data show CDR1 as SGHVS and CDR2 as FQNEAQ. The CDR3 has 17 residues. Trimming cost V 1 base and J 5 bases; bases outside gene matches: 7. CDR3 sequence: CASSLGPSGGWNNEQFF. The CDR3 region has the DNA TGTGCCAGCAGCTTAGGGCCTAGCGGGGGGTGGAACAATGAGCAGTTCTTC.

The chain has TRBV19 and TRBJ2-7; 8 positions match TRBD1. CDR1 is LNHDA and CDR2 is SQIVND in the germline V gene (reference sequence). This CDR3 has 14 amino acids. After removal of 3 bases from V and 3 bases from J, the junction contained 4 bases not matched to a gene. The CDR3 spells CASSIIGQGYEQYF. The CDR3 nucleotides are TGTGCCAGTAGTATCATAGGACAGGGCTACGAGCAGTACTTC.

The gene calls are TRBV7-9 and TRBJ1-1, with a weak D call TRBD1 (6 bases). Germline values: CDR1 SEHNR, CDR2 FQNEAQ (reference sequence). V gave up 5 bases and J gave up 3 bases, with 22 bases separating them. CDR3 length: 17 amino acids. The CDR3 nucleotides are TGTGCCAGCAGCCGGATGGGTAGGGGGACGAGGGACACTGAAGCTTTCTTT. Translation gives CASSRMGRGTRDTEAFF.